This T cell receptor (beta chain) derives from a study of T cell repertoires in ileal Crohn's disease. For the study at large: The M6 sample came from neoterminal ileum during colonoscopy after surgery. Study-wide results and limits: Clonal expansions were more frequent in active smokers than non-smokers at surgery.

Worth noting for this clone: Its antigen is currently unknown.

CDR3 length: 16 amino acids. CDR1 is SGHTA, CDR2 FQGTGA, per germline. The V segment lost 1 base and the J segment 5 bases; nucleotides outside the gene matches: 8. Time point of the sample: neoterminal ileum biopsy at postoperative endoscopy, about 6 months after surgery. Patients were adults with ileal or ileocolonic Crohn's disease needing resection. Generated by immunoSEQ multiplex PCR, the TCRdb table keeps only in-frame clones and is missing some. The data hold 9,000 to 13,000 clones, with approximately 80% observed a single time. The sequence was collected from an adult with Crohn's disease. The V call is TRBV7-3, the J call TRBJ2-7, with TRBD2 identical over 10 bases. Sequencing was performed on ileal tissue. The CDR3: CASSLMPSGSSDEQYF. The CDR3 bases are TGTGCCAGCAGCTTAATGCCTAGCGGGAGTTCAGACGAGCAGTACTTC.